The next 8 T cell receptor beta chains were all read from a single sample in a study of naive and memory T cell subsets. An equimolar mix of two oligonucleotides served as the beta constant-region primer for TRBC1 and TRBC2. Nested alpha and beta constant-region primers with the SP2 primer drove four PCR rounds on ligated cDNA. One entry per CDR3 protein results from TCRdb running MiXCR on the UMI-ligation and nested PCR reads. The data hold 95,000 to 150,000 distinct CDR3 sequences, with 36% observed a single time. The sequencing sample was made of central memory CD4+ T cells from blood. The receptors were sampled from a human donor in good health.

Only a few counts were recorded for this clonotype. This sequence joins TRBV7-2 and TRBJ2-1; 8 nucleotides match TRBD2. This CDR3 has 16 residues. J gave up 0 bases and V 4 bases, and 5 bases lay outside the gene matches. Germline CDR1 is SGHTA and CDR2 is FQGNSA. As DNA, the CDR3 is TGTGCCAGCAGCTATTTCAGCGGGAGCTCCTACAATGAGCAGTTCTTC. This codes for CASSYFSGSSYNEQFF.

This clonotype was detected a few times. The chain combines TRBV24-1 with TRBJ2-1; 8 bases are shared with TRBD1. V lost 9 bases and J lost 1; bases outside the gene matches: 10. This CDR3 spans 16 amino acids. Germline V gene lookup returns CDR1 KGHDR and CDR2 SFDVKD. DNA of the CDR3: TGTGCCACCCGAGGACAGGGAGGATCATCCTACAATGAGCAGTTCTTC. Residues: CATRGQGGSSYNEQFF.

This clonotype was observed a few times. The genes are TRBV7-2 and TRBJ2-2; perhaps D is TRBD1 or TRBD2 (5 bases each). The CDR3 is 15 residues long. CDR1 and CDR2 (germline): SGHTA, FQGNSA. The V end was cut by 6 bases, the J end by 4 bases, with 15 bases between. The CDR3 loop is CASSSEPGRTGELFF. The DNA for the CDR3 is TGTGCCAGCAGTTCGGAACCGGGGCGCACCGGGGAGCTGTTTTTT.

This clonotype came up a few times. This sequence joins TRBV11-3 and TRBJ2-2; D is ambiguous. Between the trimmed V and J ends, which lost 3 bases and 4 bases, there was a span of 9 bases. Germline V gene data show CDR1 as SGHNT and CDR2 as YENEEA. This CDR3 has 14 amino acids. CDR3 in amino acids: CASSFGRSTGELFF. The CDR3 nucleotides are TGTGCCAGCAGCTTTGGACGGAGCACCGGGGAGCTGTTTTTT.

In its sample, this clonotype was seen a few times. The chain carries TRBV28 and TRBJ1-4; D is unclear. Trimming took off 6 bases at V and 5 bases at J, with 13 bases between the two ends. The germline V gene encodes CDR1 MDHEN and CDR2 SYDVKM. The CDR3 length is 14 residues. CDR3 DNA: TGTGCCAGCAGCCCCTCCGGCAGGAATGAAAAACTGTTTTTT. This translates into CASSPSGRNEKLFF.

This clonotype was found a few times. The chain combines TRBV7-2 with TRBJ2-5; perhaps TRBD2 as D (6 bases). V lost 4 bases, J lost 5 bases, and 20 bases lay in between. Germline loops: CDR1 SGHTA, CDR2 FQGNSA. The CDR3 contains 16 residues. The CDR3 protein is CASSSQITVGGETQYF. CDR3 nucleotides: TGTGCCAGCAGCTCCCAGATAACGGTTGGGGGGGAGACCCAGTACTTC.

This clonotype appeared many times. The chain joins TRBV29-1 to TRBJ1-3; the D is unclear. Germline CDR1 is SQVTM and CDR2 is ANQGSEA. Trimming pared 2 bases from V and 0 bases from J, leaving 8 bases between. The CDR3 totals 14 residues. The DNA for the CDR3 is TGCAGCGTTGAATCCCACCTCTCTGGAAACACCATATATTTT. Protein: CSVESHLSGNTIYF.

The table lists this clonotype with a few counts. Here the CDR3 DNA reads TGCGCCAGCAGCCGCGGGACAGGGGAAACAGATACGCAGTATTTT. This gives the protein CASSRGTGETDTQYF. The rearrangement links TRBV4-3 to TRBJ2-3, with 10 positions matching TRBD1. Germline values: CDR1 LGHNA, CDR2 YSLEER. The CDR3 runs to 15 residues. The trim removed 4 bases at V and 3 bases at J, leaving 4 bases unmatched.